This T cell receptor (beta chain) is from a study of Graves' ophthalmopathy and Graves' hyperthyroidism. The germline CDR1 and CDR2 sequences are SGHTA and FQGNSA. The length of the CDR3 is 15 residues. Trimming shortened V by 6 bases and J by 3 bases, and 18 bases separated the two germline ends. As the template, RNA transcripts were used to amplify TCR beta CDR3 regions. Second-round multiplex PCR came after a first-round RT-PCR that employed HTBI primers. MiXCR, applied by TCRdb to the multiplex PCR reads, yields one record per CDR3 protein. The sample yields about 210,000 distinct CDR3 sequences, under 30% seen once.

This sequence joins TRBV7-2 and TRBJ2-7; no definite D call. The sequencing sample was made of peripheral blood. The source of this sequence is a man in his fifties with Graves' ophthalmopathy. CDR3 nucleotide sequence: TGTGCCAGCAGTACGGAATCCTCCCTCCTCTACGAGCAGTACTTC. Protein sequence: CASSTESSLLYEQYF. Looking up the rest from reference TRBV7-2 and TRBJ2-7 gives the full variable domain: GAGVSQSPSNKVTEKGKDVELRCDPISGHTALYWYRQSLGQGLEFLIYFQGNSAPDKSGLPSDRFSAERTGGSVSTLTIQRTQQEDSAVYLCASSTESSLLYEQYFGPGTRLTVT.